The 32 T cell receptor beta chains given below trace back to one sample, sequenced in a study of graft-versus-host responses after intestinal transplantation. Assay: immunoSEQ multiplex PCR; the TCRdb copy retains only in-frame clones and omits some. This sample has approximately 85,000 clones, with approximately 90% found just once. Which antigens these TCRs recognize remains unknown. The specimen was unstimulated CD8+ T cells sorted from spleen or lymph node cells, collected before transplant. These receptors were taken from a human donor who was the organ donor for an intestinal transplant.

V and J are TRBV27 and TRBJ1-2, with 7 bases aligning to TRBD1. In germline, CDR1 is MNHEY, CDR2 SMNVEV (reference sequence). CDR3 size: 13 residues. V lost 2 bases, J lost 5 bases, and 2 bases stayed unmatched. CDR3 region: CASSLGQEYGYTF. CDR3 nucleotide sequence: TGTGCCAGCAGTTTAGGACAGGAGTATGGCTACACCTTC.

V and J are TRBV5-5 and TRBJ2-1; no definite D call. The CDR3 contains 16 residues. Germline values: CDR1 SGHKS, CDR2 YYEKEE (reference sequence). V was pared by 3 bases and J by 7 bases, with 20 bases between. This CDR3 is CASSWSSGLPGNEQFF. CDR3 bases: TGTGCCAGCAGCTGGAGTTCAGGTCTTCCCGGGAATGAGCAGTTCTTC.

The chain combines TRBV7-9 with TRBJ2-3; D gene unclear. The germline V and J ends were trimmed by 6 bases and 6 bases, with 7 bases remaining between them. The CDR3 contains 11 residues. The germline gives CDR1 SEHNR, CDR2 FQNEAQ (reference sequence). CDR3 bases: TGTGCCAGCAGGGGTCGGGATACGCAGTATTTT. It yields the protein CASRGRDTQYF.

This clone occurred once. V and J are TRBV14 and TRBJ2-7; D uncertain. Trimming took off 1 base at V and 4 bases at J, with 14 bases between the two ends. This CDR3 has 15 amino acids. The germline V gene has CDR1 SGHDN and CDR2 FVKESK. In DNA, the CDR3 is TGTGCCAGCAGCCAAGGACGCATGGGAACGTACGAGCAGTACTTC. It is translated as CASSQGRMGTYEQYF.

CDR3 coding DNA: TGTGCCAGCAGTGAAGGGACGGTCGAAGCTTTCTTT. Protein product: CASSEGTVEAFF. V and J are TRBV6-1 and TRBJ1-1; D remains unclear. The V gene's germline CDR1 is MNHNS and CDR2 SASEGT. The V gene lost 1 base and the J gene lost 8 bases, with 8 bases spanning the gap. The CDR3 is 12 amino acids.

V is TRBV6-1 and J is TRBJ2-7; possible D gene TRBD1, 5 bases. Germline CDR1 is MNHNS and CDR2 is SASEGT. Trimming cost V 2 bases and J 6 bases, with 17 bases left between them. There are 15 residues in the CDR3. CDR3 residues: CASSEPGAGFGEQYF. The CDR3 nucleotides are TGTGCCAGCAGTGAACCTGGGGCCGGTTTCGGCGAGCAGTACTTC.

This clone was seen only once. The chain joins TRBV7-6 to TRBJ2-5; D is possibly TRBD1 or TRBD2 (5 bases each). The ends were cut back, 5 bases at V and 10 bases at J, with 20 bases in the middle. CDR3 length: 14 residues. Germline V gives CDR1 SGHVS, CDR2 FNYEAQ. The CDR3 region has the DNA TGTGCCAGCAGCGGAACCGGGGCTCCGCATGACCAGTACTTC. It translates to CASSGTGAPHDQYF.

The chain employs TRBV10-2 and TRBJ2-7; 14 bases map to TRBD2. Trimming at V came to 5 bases and at J to 6 bases, leaving 9 bases not matched to a gene. The CDR3 has 16 amino acids. Germline V gene sequence: CDR1 WSHSY, CDR2 SAAADI. The CDR3 DNA reads as TGCGCCAGCAGTCAAGGGCGGACTAGCGGGGGGACCGAGCAGTACTTC. It is translated as CASSQGRTSGGTEQYF.

The rearrangement joins TRBV29-1 to TRBJ2-7, with a weak D call TRBD1 (6 bases). Trimming shortened V by 3 bases and J by 2 bases, and 14 bases separated the two germline ends. The CDR3 extends over 14 amino acids. Germline lookup yields CDR1 SQVTM and CDR2 ANQGSEA. DNA of the CDR3: TGCAGCGTTGACGGTATAGGGGACACCTACGAGCAGTACTTC. It yields the protein CSVDGIGDTYEQYF.

The chain joins TRBV18 to TRBJ2-4, with 9 positions matching TRBD1. Germline assignment: CDR1 KGHSH and CDR2 LQKENI. The CDR3 extends over 14 amino acids. Losses at the gene ends were 2 bases for V and 8 bases for J; bases not matched to a gene: 4. CDR3 coding DNA: TGTGCCAGCTCACCAGACTGGACAGGGGACATTCAGTACTTC. It specifies CASSPDWTGDIQYF.

This chain uses TRBV5-1 with TRBJ2-1; 11 bases match TRBD1. Unmatched junction bases numbered 3, after V lost 4 bases and J lost 3 bases. Germline CDR1 is SGHRS and CDR2 is YFSETQ. The CDR3 runs to 15 residues. The DNA for the CDR3 is TGCGCCAGCAGCGCCGGGACAGGGGGCTACAATGAGCAGTTCTTC. Its translation: CASSAGTGGYNEQFF.

The rearrangement joins TRBV5-1 to TRBJ2-1; no definite D call. V shed 2 bases and J shed 6 bases, with 6 bases lying between them. The CDR3 is 12 residues long. Germline CDR1 is SGHRS and CDR2 is YFSETQ. CDR3 loop: CASSFLTNEQFF. CDR3 nucleotide sequence: TGCGCCAGCAGCTTTCTCACCAATGAGCAGTTCTTC.

The V gene is TRBV6-1, the J gene TRBJ2-7; 9 bases are a match to TRBD1. The CDR3 runs to 15 residues. The V segment lost 1 base and the J segment 6 bases; nucleotides outside the gene matches: 7. The germline CDR1 and CDR2 sequences are MNHNS and SASEGT. This chain's CDR3 is CASSEDNRGLPEQYF. For the CDR3, the DNA is TGTGCCAGCAGTGAAGATAACAGGGGGCTACCCGAGCAGTACTTC.

V and J are TRBV6-5 and TRBJ2-2, with TRBD1 identical over 8 bases. There are 15 residues in the CDR3. The V segment lost 6 bases and the J segment 3 bases; nucleotides outside the gene matches: 6. The germline V gene has CDR1 MNHEY and CDR2 SVGAGI. CDR3 bases: TGTGCCAGCAGCTGGGACAGGTGGGACACCGGGGAGCTGTTTTTT. It translates to CASSWDRWDTGELFF.

This chain uses TRBV5-5 with TRBJ1-4; maybe TRBD1 (6 bases). The CDR3 covers 15 residues. Trimming left V 2 bases short and J 5 bases short, with 13 bases between. Germline-derived CDR1 and CDR2 are SGHKS and YYEKEE (reference sequence). The chain's CDR3 is CASSFRGGANEKLFF. CDR3 bases: TGTGCCAGCAGCTTTAGGGGGGGAGCGAATGAAAAACTGTTTTTT.

This clone was seen a single time. The chain is built from TRBV18 and TRBJ1-5; D unclear. This CDR3 has 14 residues. Germline V gives CDR1 KGHSH, CDR2 LQKENI. The V end was cut by 2 bases, the J end by 0 bases, with 5 bases between. CDR3 loop: CASSPASSNQPQHF. CDR3 sequence (DNA): TGTGCCAGCTCACCAGCAAGTAGCAATCAGCCCCAGCATTTT.

V and J are TRBV11-2 and TRBJ2-1; unclear D gene. Looked up from germline, CDR1 is SGHAT and CDR2 is FQNNGV. The CDR3 covers 12 residues. V lost 1 base and J lost 13, with 11 bases in between. CDR3 in amino acids: CASSLARLDQFF. The CDR3 coding sequence is TGTGCCAGCAGCTTAGCCCGTCTGGATCAGTTCTTC. The full variable domain, in which reference TRBV11-2 and TRBJ2-1 provide the parts outside the CDR3, is EAGVAQSPRYKIIEKRQSVAFWCNPISGHATLYWYQQILGQGPKLLIQFQNNGVVDDSQLPKDRFSAERLKGVDSTLKIQPAKLEDSAVYLCASSLARLDQFFGPGTRLTVL.

This clone is a singleton in its sample. This chain joins TRBV6-5 and TRBJ1-2; 9 nucleotides align to TRBD1. Germline trimming cut 5 bases from V and 7 bases from J; bases unmatched to any gene: 5. There are 13 residues in the CDR3. In germline, CDR1 is MNHEY, CDR2 SVGAGI. Here the CDR3 reads CASSLTGGTGYTF. The DNA of the CDR3 is TGTGCCAGCAGTCTTACAGGGGGCACTGGCTACACCTTC.

J is TRBJ2-3 and V is TRBV4-1, with TRBD1 matching 11 bases. The CDR3 totals 15 residues. CDR1 is MGHRA and CDR2 is YSYEKL in the germline V gene. V lost 2 bases, J lost 6 bases, and 4 bases stayed unmatched. The CDR3 reads CASSQRDRGWDTQYF. CDR3 nucleotides: TGCGCCAGCAGCCAAAGGGACAGGGGGTGGGATACGCAGTATTTT.

The chain uses TRBV6-1 and TRBJ1-6; D gene ambiguous. This CDR3 spans 11 amino acids. The V end lost 3 bases, the J end lost 11 bases, and 5 bases lay between the germline ends. Germline V gene lookup returns CDR1 MNHNS and CDR2 SASEGT. The CDR3 here is CASSDGPPLHF. CDR3 nucleotide sequence: TGTGCCAGCAGTGATGGTCCACCCCTCCACTTT.

V is TRBV7-8 and J is TRBJ2-3; a weak D match, TRBD2 (6 bases). Trimming shortened V by 4 bases and J by 4 bases, and 18 bases separated the two germline ends. CDR3 length: 16 residues. The germline CDR1 and CDR2 sequences are SGHVS and FQNEAQ. DNA for the CDR3: TGTGCCAGCAGCTCCCTTTTGGGACTTCTGGCAGATACGCAGTATTTT. It yields the protein CASSSLLGLLADTQYF.

The V gene is TRBV19, the J gene TRBJ1-5, with D unclear. CDR1 is LNHDA, CDR2 SQIVND, per germline (reference sequence). Trimming left V 2 bases short and J 2 bases short, with 10 bases between. The CDR3 sequence is 15 residues long. The CDR3 region is CASSISPSGNQPQHF. CDR3 nucleotide sequence: TGTGCCAGTAGTATAAGTCCCAGTGGCAATCAGCCCCAGCATTTT. The whole variable domain, remainder taken from reference TRBV19 and TRBJ1-5, is DGGITQSPKYLFRKEGQNVTLSCEQNLNHDAMYWYRQDPGQGLRLIYYSQIVNDFQKGDIAEGYSVSREKKESFPLTVTSAQKNPTAFYLCASSISPSGNQPQHFGDGTRLSIL.

The chain links TRBV27 to TRBJ2-1, with 9 bases lining up with TRBD2. The germline gives CDR1 MNHEY, CDR2 SMNVEV (reference sequence). The CDR3 is 15 residues long. The junction had 8 bases not matched to a gene; V was cut back by 5 bases and J by 6 bases. The DNA for the CDR3 is TGTGCCAGCAGTCGTCCGGGACTAGCTCCCAATGAGCAGTTCTTC. Its protein is CASSRPGLAPNEQFF.

In nucleotides, the CDR3 is TGCGCCAGCAGCCCGGGAGACCACAATGAGCAGTTCTTC. Protein product: CASSPGDHNEQFF. The chain employs TRBV4-1 and TRBJ2-1; possible D gene TRBD2, 6 bases. The CDR3 totals 13 residues. Looked up from germline, CDR1 is MGHRA and CDR2 is YSYEKL. V dropped 4 bases and J dropped 5 bases, with 9 bases sitting between them.

This chain links TRBV5-7 with TRBJ2-5; D remains unclear. TRBV5-7 is identified as an open reading frame with a role that is uncertain. Trimming stripped 6 bases from V and 4 bases from J, with 13 bases between. The CDR3 runs 13 residues. CDR3 in amino acids: CASTKTGRETQYF. DNA of the CDR3: TGTGCCAGCACCAAGACGGGCCGAGAGACCCAGTACTTC.

V usage is TRBV4-1 and J usage is TRBJ1-5; possible D gene TRBD1, 5 bases. CDR3 size: 17 residues. Trimming removed 3 bases at V and 0 bases at J, with 15 bases between. Per the germline V gene, CDR1 is MGHRA and CDR2 is YSYEKL. The CDR3 region is CASSQQETAYSNQPQHF. The CDR3 region has the DNA TGCGCCAGCAGCCAGCAAGAGACAGCATATAGCAATCAGCCCCAGCATTTT.

The V gene is TRBV27, the J gene TRBJ2-5, with TRBD1 identical over 7 bases. The DNA end is more similar to TRBJ2-7, so the J call may be wrong. CDR3 length: 13 residues. Germline CDR1 and CDR2: MNHEY and SMNVEV (reference sequence). In DNA, the CDR3 is TGTGCCAGCAGTTTCCGGGACAGCTACGAGCAGTACTTC. Amino acid sequence: CASSFRDSYEQYF.

The genes are TRBV5-6 and TRBJ1-1, with 8 bases matching TRBD1. Per germline, CDR1 SGHDT and CDR2 YYEEEE. J was trimmed by 5 bases and V by 4 bases; bases with no gene match: 7. The CDR3 contains 14 residues. CDR3 DNA sequence: TGTGCCAGCAGCCTGGGGACAGGCTGGACTGAAGCTTTCTTT. Amino acids: CASSLGTGWTEAFF. Combining the CDR3 with reference TRBV5-6 and TRBJ1-1 gives the whole variable domain DAGVTQSPTHLIKTRGQQVTLRCSPKSGHDTVSWYQQALGQGPQFIFQYYEEEERQRGNFPDRFSGHQFPNYSSELNVNALLLGDSALYLCASSLGTGWTEAFFGQGTRLTVV.

The rearrangement links TRBV27 to TRBJ1-2; D might be TRBD1 (6 bases). The V and J ends lost 2 bases and 8 bases respectively, with 18 bases between them. This CDR3 has 15 amino acids. CDR1 is MNHEY, CDR2 SMNVEV, per germline (reference sequence). CDR3 DNA: TGTGCCAGCAGTTTAAGGGGGGGTTCTGGTGCGGGCTACACCTTC. The encoded protein is CASSLRGGSGAGYTF.

The chain combines TRBV5-1 with TRBJ2-7; TRBD2 aligns across 9 bases. Germline V gene data show CDR1 as SGHRS and CDR2 as YFSETQ. The CDR3 runs to 15 residues. V shed 0 bases and J 4 bases; nucleotides not matched to a gene: 5. CDR3 protein: CASSLGGTSSYEQYF. Here the CDR3 DNA reads TGCGCCAGCAGCTTGGGTGGGACTAGCAGTTACGAGCAGTACTTC.

The chain links TRBV5-6 to TRBJ2-7; no clear D. The length of the CDR3 is 11 residues. Trimming cost V 0 bases and J 5 bases, with 3 bases left between them. Germline CDR1 is SGHDT and CDR2 is YYEEEE. CDR3 in amino acids: CASSLVDEQYF. CDR3 bases: TGTGCCAGCAGCTTGGTTGACGAGCAGTACTTC.

The rearrangement uses TRBV7-9 and TRBJ1-6; D not resolved. CDR1 and CDR2 (germline): SEHNR, FQNEAQ (reference sequence). The CDR3 runs 16 residues. V gave up 2 bases and J gave up 10 bases, with 18 bases separating them. The CDR3 protein is CASSLTSGSGGSPLHF. CDR3 bases: TGTGCCAGCAGCTTAACTTCCGGGTCAGGTGGGTCACCCCTCCACTTT.